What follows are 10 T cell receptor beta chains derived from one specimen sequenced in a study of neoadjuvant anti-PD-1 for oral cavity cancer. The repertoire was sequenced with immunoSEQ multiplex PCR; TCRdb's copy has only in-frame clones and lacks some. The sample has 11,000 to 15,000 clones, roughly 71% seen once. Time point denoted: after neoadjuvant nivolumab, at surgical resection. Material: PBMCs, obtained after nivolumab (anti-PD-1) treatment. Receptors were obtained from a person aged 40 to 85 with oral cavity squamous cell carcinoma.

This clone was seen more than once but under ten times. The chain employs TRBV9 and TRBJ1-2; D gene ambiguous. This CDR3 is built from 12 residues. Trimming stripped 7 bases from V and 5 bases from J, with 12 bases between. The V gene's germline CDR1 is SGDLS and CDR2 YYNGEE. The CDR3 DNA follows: TGTGCCAGCTCTACTAGTAGGTATGGCTACACCTTC. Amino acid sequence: CASSTSRYGYTF.

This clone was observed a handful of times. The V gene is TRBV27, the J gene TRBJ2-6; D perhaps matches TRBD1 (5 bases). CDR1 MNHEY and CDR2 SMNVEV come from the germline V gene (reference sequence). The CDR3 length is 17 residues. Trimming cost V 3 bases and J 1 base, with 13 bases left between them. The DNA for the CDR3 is TGTGCCAGCAGTTTCCTCAGGGTGGCTTCTGGGGCCAACGTCCTGACTTTC. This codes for CASSFLRVASGANVLTF.

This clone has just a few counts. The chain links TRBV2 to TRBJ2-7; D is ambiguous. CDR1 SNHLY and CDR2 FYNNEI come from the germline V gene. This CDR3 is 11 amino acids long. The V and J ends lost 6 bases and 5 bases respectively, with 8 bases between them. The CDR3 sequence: CASRDLDEQYF. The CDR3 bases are TGTGCCAGCAGGGATTTGGACGAGCAGTACTTC. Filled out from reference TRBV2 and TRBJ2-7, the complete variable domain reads EPEVTQTPSHQVTQMGQEVILRCVPISNHLYFYWYRQILGQKVEFLVSFYNNEISEKSEIFDDQFSVERPDGSNFTLKIRSTKLEDSAMYFCASRDLDEQYFGPGTRLTVT.

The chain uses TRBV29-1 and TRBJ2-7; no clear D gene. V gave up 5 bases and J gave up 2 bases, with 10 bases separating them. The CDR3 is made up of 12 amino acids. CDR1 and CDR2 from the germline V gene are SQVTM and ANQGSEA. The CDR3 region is CSVWTVPYEQYF. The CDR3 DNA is TGCAGCGTTTGGACGGTACCCTACGAGCAGTACTTC.

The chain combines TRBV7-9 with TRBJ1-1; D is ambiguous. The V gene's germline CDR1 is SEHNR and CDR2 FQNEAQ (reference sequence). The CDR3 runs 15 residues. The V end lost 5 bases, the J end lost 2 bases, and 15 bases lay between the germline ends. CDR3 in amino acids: CASSPDDVRNTEAFF. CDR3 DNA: TGTGCCAGCAGCCCCGACGACGTGAGAAACACTGAAGCTTTCTTT. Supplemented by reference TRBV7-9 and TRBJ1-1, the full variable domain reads DTGVSQNPRHKITKRGQNVTFRCDPISEHNRLYWYRQTLGQGPEFLTYFQNEAQLEKSRLLSDRFSAERPKGSFSTLEIQRTEQGDSAMYLCASSPDDVRNTEAFFGQGTRLTVV.

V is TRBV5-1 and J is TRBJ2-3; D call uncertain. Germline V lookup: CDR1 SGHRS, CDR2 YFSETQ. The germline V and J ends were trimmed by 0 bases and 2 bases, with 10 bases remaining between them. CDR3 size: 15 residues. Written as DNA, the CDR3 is TGCGCCAGCAGCTTGGGTTTTACCCACACAGATACGCAGTATTTT. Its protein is CASSLGFTHTDTQYF.

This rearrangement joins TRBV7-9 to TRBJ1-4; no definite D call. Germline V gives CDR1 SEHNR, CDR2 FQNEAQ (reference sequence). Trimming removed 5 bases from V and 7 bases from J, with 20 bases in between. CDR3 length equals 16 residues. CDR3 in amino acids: CASSVNDGPELEKLFF. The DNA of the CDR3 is TGTGCCAGCAGCGTCAATGACGGGCCCGAACTTGAAAAACTGTTTTTT.

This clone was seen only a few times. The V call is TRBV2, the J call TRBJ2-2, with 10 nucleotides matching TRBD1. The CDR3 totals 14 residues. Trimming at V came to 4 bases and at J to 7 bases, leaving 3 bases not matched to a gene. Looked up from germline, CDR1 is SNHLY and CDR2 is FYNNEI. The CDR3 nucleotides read TGTGCCAGCAGTGTGGGACAGGGGTTCGGGGAGCTGTTTTTT. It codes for CASSVGQGFGELFF.

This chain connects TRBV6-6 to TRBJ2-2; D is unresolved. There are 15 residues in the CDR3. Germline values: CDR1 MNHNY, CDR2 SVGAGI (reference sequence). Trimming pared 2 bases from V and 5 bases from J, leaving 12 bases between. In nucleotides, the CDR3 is TGTGCCAGCAGTTACCCCGACGGTATTACCGGGGAGCTGTTTTTT. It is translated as CASSYPDGITGELFF.

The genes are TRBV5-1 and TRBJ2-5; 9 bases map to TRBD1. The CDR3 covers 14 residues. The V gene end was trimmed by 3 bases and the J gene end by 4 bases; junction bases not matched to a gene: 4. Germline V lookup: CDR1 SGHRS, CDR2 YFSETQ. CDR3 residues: CASSSGQGSETQYF. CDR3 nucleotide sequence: TGCGCCAGCAGCTCCGGACAGGGGTCAGAGACCCAGTACTTC.